This is a list of T cell receptor beta chains from one sample in a study of identical twins. MiXCR, applied by TCRdb to the 5' RACE reads, yields one record per CDR3 protein. This repertoire shows some 710,000 distinct CDR3 sequences, 5.5% to 6.5% found once; its top ten account for roughly 1.8%. Sequencing was carried out using naive T cells sorted from blood. These receptors originate from a young man in good health. Both conserved end residues are part of each CDR3. The D gene is left open where the match is weak. Rows may omit the clone size; those that give it use once, few, many or a size class.

j_call	clone_size	d_call	v_call	cdr3_aa	cdr3_nt
TRBJ2-7	-	-	TRBV9	CASSPGTSASYEQYF	TGTGCCAGCAGCCCAGGGACTTCTGCCTCCTACGAGCAGTACTTC
TRBJ2-2	many	-	TRBV7-2	CASSLYSGSLNTGELFF	TGTGCCAGCAGCTTATACAGCGGTTCTTTGAACACCGGGGAGCTGTTTTTT
TRBJ2-3	few	-	TRBV6-1	CATNINPSSTDTQYF	TGTGCTACCAATATTAACCCTTCTAGCACAGATACGCAGTATTTT
TRBJ2-7	-	TRBD1	TRBV3-1	CASSQRQGGSYEQYF	TGTGCCAGCAGCCAGCGACAGGGGGGGTCCTACGAGCAGTACTTC
TRBJ2-7	many	TRBD2	TRBV12-3/TRBV12-4	CASSSRRESSYEQYF	TGTGCCAGCAGTTCACGGCGGGAGAGCTCCTACGAGCAGTACTTC
TRBJ1-4	-	-	TRBV12-3/TRBV12-4	CASSQDRLNEKLFF	TGTGCCAGCAGTCAGGACAGATTAAATGAAAAACTGTTTTTT
TRBJ2-3	-	TRBD1	TRBV29-1	CSVDSTGGDTQYF	TGCAGCGTTGATTCGACAGGGGGTGATACGCAGTATTTT
TRBJ2-5	many	TRBD2	TRBV6-5	CASSYSAFSGSGETQYF	TGTGCCAGCAGTTACTCGGCGTTTAGCGGGAGCGGTGAGACCCAGTACTTC
TRBJ2-7	few	TRBD2	TRBV12-3/TRBV12-4	CASSWGGSPRQYF	TGTGCCAGCAGTTGGGGCGGGAGCCCAAGGCAGTACTTC
TRBJ2-3	few	-	TRBV12-3/TRBV12-4	CASSVVQESTDTQYF	TGTGCCAGCAGTGTTGTACAAGAAAGCACAGATACGCAGTATTTT